The clone carrying this T cell receptor (beta chain) has a count of ten or more. During its preparation, the TCRbeta library received unique molecular identifiers. TCRdb re-called the PCR reads with MiXCR, one entry per CDR3 protein. Here the sample spans about 400,000 distinct CDR3 sequences, roughly 22% being singletons. This CDR3 has 14 amino acids. With V trimmed by 8 bases and J by 2 bases, 4 bases remained unmatched. These data originate in a study of T-cell reconstitution after alpha-beta-depleted transplantation in children. The clonotype originates from a human donor who donated a stem cell graft to a child with acute myeloid leukemia. The starting material was PBMCs from the stem cell graft donor, obtained from the stem cell graft. This chain connects TRBV12-3 or TRBV12-4 to TRBJ2-4, with 9 nucleotides matching TRBD1. Here the CDR3 DNA reads TGTGCCAGCCGGGACAGGGACACCAAAAACATTCAGTACTTC. The encoded protein is CASRDRDTKNIQYF.